This entry lists 23 T cell receptor beta chains sequenced from one sample in a study of cytomegalovirus exposure and HLA in healthy donors. Primers for the PCR totalled 60 Vbeta and 13 Jbeta. Libraries were prepared by immunoSEQ multiplex PCR; TCRdb keeps only in-frame clonotypes and omits some of them. The sample includes about 160,000 clones, 65% to 80% of them seen just once. Source material: PBMCs. All receptors derive from a man aged 35 to 55 in good health and CMV-seronegative.

The gene calls are TRBV5-4 and TRBJ2-7, with a weak D call TRBD2 (5 bases). The CDR3 contains 14 residues. Germline values: CDR1 SGHNT, CDR2 YYREEE (reference sequence). Trimming left V 4 bases short and J 3 bases short, with 14 bases between. The CDR3, as DNA: TGTGCCAGCAGCGACGTTGGGAGCGGCTACGAGCAGTACTTC. It specifies CASSDVGSGYEQYF.

As for this clone: The junction and the germline gene differ at one end; a read error may be behind it. The chain uses TRBV7-7 and TRBJ2-3, with 8 bases lining up with TRBD2. CDR1 is SSHAT, CDR2 FNYEAQ, per germline (reference sequence). The CDR3 extends over 15 amino acids. The CDR3 is CASSPGLGSTDTQYF. CDR3 in DNA: TGTGCTAGCAGCCCGGGACTAGGTAGCACAGATACGCAGTATTTT.

This chain connects TRBV9 to TRBJ2-5, with 9 bases fitting TRBD1. After removal of 0 bases from V and 2 bases from J, the junction contained 11 bases not matched to a gene. Germline CDR1 and CDR2: SGDLS and YYNGEE. The CDR3 extends over 18 amino acids. CDR3 DNA sequence: TGTGCCAGCAGCGTAGCTACAGGGGGCGGGGCACGACAAGAGACCCAGTACTTC. Protein product: CASSVATGGGARQETQYF.

The chain is built from TRBV5-1 and TRBJ2-7; 10 nucleotides align to TRBD2. In germline, CDR1 is SGHRS, CDR2 YFSETQ. The CDR3 is made up of 17 amino acids. V was clipped by 3 bases and J by 2 bases; unmatched bases: 11. The CDR3 spells CASSSSGGAYTTYEQYF. The DNA of the CDR3 is TGCGCCAGCAGCTCCAGCGGGGGGGCTTACACAACCTACGAGCAGTACTTC.

The V and J genes are TRBV6-1 and TRBJ2-3; TRBD2 matches at 10 bases. V shed 6 bases and J 6 bases; nucleotides not matched to a gene: 9. CDR1 MNHNS and CDR2 SASEGT come from the germline V gene. This CDR3 is 15 amino acids long. This CDR3 is CASRASGGHGDTQYF. CDR3 coding DNA: TGTGCCAGCAGGGCTAGCGGGGGTCACGGGGATACGCAGTATTTT.

V gene TRBV13 combines with J gene TRBJ2-1, with 7 bases matching TRBD2. Germline trimming cut 1 base from V and 7 bases from J; bases unmatched to any gene: 13. This CDR3 is 17 amino acids long. Germline V gene data show CDR1 as PRHDT and CDR2 as FYEKMQ (reference sequence). The CDR3 is CASSLEVKRGSLNEQFF. CDR3 in DNA: TGTGCCAGCAGCTTAGAGGTTAAGCGGGGATCCTTGAATGAGCAGTTCTTC.

This chain connects TRBV6-1 to TRBJ1-1, with D possibly TRBD1 on 5 matching bases. The CDR3 is 16 residues long. The V gene's germline CDR1 is MNHNS and CDR2 SASEGT. V dropped 3 bases and J dropped 6 bases, with 20 bases sitting between them. CDR3 residues: CASSDGSRALGSEAFF. CDR3 nucleotides: TGTGCCAGCAGTGACGGAAGCAGGGCCCTCGGCTCTGAAGCTTTCTTT.

The V gene is TRBV6-5, the J gene TRBJ2-7; D perhaps matches TRBD1 (6 bases). Trimming took 0 bases from V and 3 from J, leaving 9 bases between them. Germline V gene data show CDR1 as MNHEY and CDR2 as SVGAGI. This CDR3 region has 14 residues. CDR3 DNA sequence: TGTGCCAGCAGTTACTCGCTGACAGGCTACGAGCAGTACTTC. Translation gives CASSYSLTGYEQYF.

The chain recombines TRBV2 with TRBJ2-1, with 8 bases lining up with TRBD2. J lost 4 bases, V lost 9 bases, and 2 bases had no gene match. Germline loops: CDR1 SNHLY, CDR2 FYNNEI. The CDR3 is made up of 12 amino acids. The CDR3 loop reads CASRGGYNEQFF. For the CDR3, the DNA is TGTGCCAGTCGGGGGGGATACAATGAGCAGTTCTTC.

Notes on this clone: This specimen includes other DNA sequences encoding the same CDR3. This chain joins TRBV2 and TRBJ2-7; TRBD2 might be the D (6 bases). The V gene's germline CDR1 is SNHLY and CDR2 FYNNEI. This CDR3 contains 13 residues. The V end lost 3 bases, the J end lost 4 bases, and 10 bases lay between the germline ends. CDR3 protein: CASSEGGRYEQYF. CDR3 in DNA: TGTGCCAGCAGTGAGGGGGGTCGGTACGAGCAGTACTTC.

This clone was found a few times. This rearrangement joins TRBV19 to TRBJ2-7; D possibly corresponds to TRBD2 (6 bases). Per germline, CDR1 LNHDA and CDR2 SQIVND (reference sequence). V was shortened by 3 bases and J by 2 bases, with 11 bases between the two germline ends. CDR3 length equals 14 residues. CDR3 region: CASSIPGGAYEQYF. The CDR3 DNA reads as TGTGCCAGTAGTATTCCCGGGGGAGCCTACGAGCAGTACTTC.

The genes are TRBV27 and TRBJ2-7; the D gene is possibly TRBD1 (5 bases). There are 14 residues in the CDR3. Trimming removed 1 base at V and 0 bases at J, with 7 bases between. Germline V CDR1 and CDR2: MNHEY, SMNVEV (reference sequence). The CDR3 DNA follows: TGTGCCAGCAGTTTATGGGGCAGCTCCTACGAGCAGTACTTC. The encoded protein is CASSLWGSSYEQYF.

In the case of this clone: The junction departs from the called germline gene at one end, perhaps through a read error. The rearrangement uses TRBV7-3 and TRBJ1-1; no firm D call. Germline V lookup: CDR1 SGHTA, CDR2 FQGTGA. The CDR3 is 12 residues long. The CDR3 region has the DNA TGTGCCAGCAGCCTCCAGCGCGCGGTTCCGGTCTTT. Translated, it gives CASSLQRAVPVF.

This chain connects TRBV30 to TRBJ1-5; perhaps TRBD1 as D (5 bases). This CDR3 is 12 amino acids long. Germline CDR1 GTSNPN, CDR2 SVGIG (reference sequence). Trimming cost V 6 bases and J 6 bases, with 12 bases left between them. The CDR3 reads CACSHQGQPQHF. The CDR3 DNA sequence: TGTGCCTGCTCACACCAGGGTCAGCCCCAGCATTTT. The full variable domain, its missing parts supplied by reference TRBV30 and TRBJ1-5, is SQTIHQWPATLVQPVGSPLSLECTVEGTSNPNLYWYRQAAGRGLQLLFYSVGIGQISSEVPQNLSASRPQDRQFILSSKKLLLSDSGFYLCACSHQGQPQHFGDGTRLSIL.

J is TRBJ1-1 and V is TRBV15; perhaps TRBD1 as D (5 bases). Trimming removed 5 bases at V and 0 bases at J, with 10 bases between. The germline CDR1 and CDR2 sequences are LNHNV and YYDKDF (reference sequence). There are 14 residues in the CDR3. The CDR3 DNA follows: TGTGCCACCAGCGCTGACAGATTGAACACTGAAGCTTTCTTT. This codes for CATSADRLNTEAFF. Filled out from reference TRBV15 and TRBJ1-1, the complete variable domain reads DAMVIQNPRYQVTQFGKPVTLSCSQTLNHNVMYWYQQKSSQAPKLLFHYYDKDFNNEADTPDNFQSRRPNTSFCFLDIRSPGLGDTAMYLCATSADRLNTEAFFGQGTRLTVV.

This chain links TRBV2 with TRBJ1-1, with D possibly TRBD1 on 6 matching bases. CDR3 length equals 13 residues. V was shortened by 4 bases and J by 1 base, with 7 bases between the two germline ends. CDR1 and CDR2 (germline): SNHLY, FYNNEI. The CDR3 DNA reads as TGTGCCAGCAGTGTCAGGGGGAACACTGAAGCTTTCTTT. Its translation: CASSVRGNTEAFF.

The chain is built from TRBV7-3 and TRBJ2-1; 7 bases agree with TRBD2. This CDR3 has 13 residues. Per the germline V gene, CDR1 is SGHTA and CDR2 is FQGTGA. The junction had 5 bases not matched to a gene; V was cut back by 3 bases and J by 9 bases. The CDR3 sequence is CASSLEGGGEQFF. For the CDR3, the DNA is TGTGCCAGCAGCTTGGAGGGCGGGGGTGAGCAGTTCTTC.

The rearrangement joins TRBV9 to TRBJ2-2; D might be TRBD1 (5 bases). Germline CDR1 reads SGDLS; CDR2 reads YYNGEE. Deletions cut 0 bases from V and 5 bases from J, with 14 bases between. CDR3 length: 16 residues. CDR3 DNA: TGTGCCAGCAGCGTAGGACAGACAATGGAGACCGGGGAGCTGTTTTTT. Translation: CASSVGQTMETGELFF. Complete variable domain (other parts from reference TRBV9 and TRBJ2-2): DSGVTQTPKHLITATGQRVTLRCSPRSGDLSVYWYQQSLDQGLQFLIQYYNGEERAKGNILERFSAQQFPDLHSELNLSSLELGDSALYFCASSVGQTMETGELFFGEGSRLTVL.

The chain recombines TRBV5-5 with TRBJ2-3, with D possibly being TRBD1 (6 bases). Germline V gene data show CDR1 as SGHKS and CDR2 as YYEKEE (reference sequence). There are 16 residues in the CDR3. V lost 5 bases, J lost 2 bases, and 18 bases lay in between. The CDR3 DNA reads as TGTGCCAGCAGTCCCACCGGGACAAGGTTCACAGATACGCAGTATTTT. Translated, it gives CASSPTGTRFTDTQYF. The full variable domain, with the rest looked up from reference TRBV5-5 and TRBJ2-3, is DAGVTQSPTHLIKTRGQQVTLRCSPISGHKSVSWYQQVLGQGPQFIFQYYEKEERGRGNFPDRFSARQFPNYSSELNVNALLLGDSALYLCASSPTGTRFTDTQYFGPGTRLTVL.

V is TRBV5-5 and J is TRBJ1-1; D may be TRBD1 (5 bases). With 0 bases removed from V and 11 bases from J, the gap between germline ends came to 20 bases. The CDR3 extends over 15 amino acids. Looked up from germline, CDR1 is SGHKS and CDR2 is YYEKEE (reference sequence). CDR3 in DNA: TGTGCCAGCAGCTTGGATGGCCCGGGGGTCCTGGGGGCTTTCTTT. Translating gives CASSLDGPGVLGAFF.

The chain has TRBV13 and TRBJ2-5, with TRBD2 identical over 13 bases. In germline, CDR1 is PRHDT, CDR2 FYEKMQ (reference sequence). The CDR3 covers 17 residues. J gave up 0 bases and V 3 bases, and 4 bases lay outside the gene matches. CDR3 DNA sequence: TGTGCCAGCAGCTTGGGGACTAGCGGGGTGAACCAAGAGACCCAGTACTTC. Encoded protein: CASSLGTSGVNQETQYF.

This clone was recorded a few times. The chain recombines TRBV30 with TRBJ1-2, with D possibly matching TRBD1 (6 bases). Trimming cost V 2 bases and J 6 bases, with 19 bases left between them. In germline, CDR1 is GTSNPN, CDR2 SVGIG (reference sequence). This CDR3 has 15 amino acids. Here the CDR3 reads CAWSPKIGGLNGYTF. The DNA of the CDR3 is TGTGCCTGGAGTCCTAAAATTGGGGGCCTAAATGGCTACACCTTC.

The genes are TRBV7-9 and TRBJ2-4; TRBD2 might be the D (5 bases). V lost 5 bases and J 0 bases, leaving 14 bases between the germline ends. The CDR3 spans 16 residues. Germline V gene sequence: CDR1 SEHNR, CDR2 FQNEAQ (reference sequence). This CDR3 is CASSPNWELAKNIQYF. In nucleotides, the CDR3 is TGTGCCAGCAGCCCAAATTGGGAGCTAGCCAAAAACATTCAGTACTTC.